The clone carrying this T cell receptor (beta chain) was counted ten times or more. These data are taken from a study of T cells in Graves' hyperthyroidism and ophthalmopathy. The CDR3 loop spans 16 amino acids. The germline CDR1 and CDR2 sequences are LNHDA and SQIVND (reference sequence). With 3 bases clipped from V and 1 base from J, the junction kept 6 bases outside the gene matches. There were TCR beta CDR3 regions amplified from RNA transcripts. A set of HTBI primers served as the primers for a first-round RT-PCR of the TCR CDR3. TCRdb itself ran the multiplex PCR reads through MiXCR, one entry per CDR3 protein. The repertoire includes under 350,000 distinct CDR3 sequences, around a sixth of them detected once, and around 50% sits in the top ten.

The sequencing sample was made of blood. The TCR comes from a woman aged 45-65 years with Graves' hyperthyroidism. The rearrangement uses TRBV19 and TRBJ1-1; 9 bases match TRBD1. CDR3 sequence reads: CASSILPGQGNTEAFF. CDR3 nucleotides: TGTGCCAGTAGTATCCTACCGGGACAGGGGAACACTGAAGCTTTCTTT.